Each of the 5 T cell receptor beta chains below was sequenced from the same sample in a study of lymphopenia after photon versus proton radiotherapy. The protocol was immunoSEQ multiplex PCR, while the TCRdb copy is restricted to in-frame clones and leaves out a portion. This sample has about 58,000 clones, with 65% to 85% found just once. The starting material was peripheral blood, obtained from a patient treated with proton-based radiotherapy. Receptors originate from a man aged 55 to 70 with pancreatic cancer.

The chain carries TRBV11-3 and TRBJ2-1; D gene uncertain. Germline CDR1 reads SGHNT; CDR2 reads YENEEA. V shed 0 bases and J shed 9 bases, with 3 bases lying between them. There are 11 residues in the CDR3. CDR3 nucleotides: TGTGCCAGCAGCTTAGACATTGAGCAGTTCTTC. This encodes CASSLDIEQFF.

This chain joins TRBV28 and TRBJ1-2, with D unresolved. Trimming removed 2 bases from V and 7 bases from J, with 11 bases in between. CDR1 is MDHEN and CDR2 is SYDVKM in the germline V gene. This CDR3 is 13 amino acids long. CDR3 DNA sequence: TGTGCCAGCAGTTTAGGAGGGAATCGTGGCTACACCTTC. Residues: CASSLGGNRGYTF.

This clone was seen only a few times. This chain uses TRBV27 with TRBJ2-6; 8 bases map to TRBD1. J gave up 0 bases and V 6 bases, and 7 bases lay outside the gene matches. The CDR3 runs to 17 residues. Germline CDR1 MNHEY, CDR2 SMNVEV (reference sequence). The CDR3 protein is CASRMTGAHSGANVLTF. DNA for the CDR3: TGTGCCAGCAGGATGACAGGGGCCCACTCTGGGGCCAACGTCCTGACTTTC.

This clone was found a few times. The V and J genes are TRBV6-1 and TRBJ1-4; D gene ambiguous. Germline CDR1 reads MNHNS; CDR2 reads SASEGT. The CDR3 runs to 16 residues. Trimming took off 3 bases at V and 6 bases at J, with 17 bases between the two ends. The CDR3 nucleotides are TGTGCCAGCAGTGACAAGTACCGGTACGTTGATGAAAAACTGTTTTTT. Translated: CASSDKYRYVDEKLFF.

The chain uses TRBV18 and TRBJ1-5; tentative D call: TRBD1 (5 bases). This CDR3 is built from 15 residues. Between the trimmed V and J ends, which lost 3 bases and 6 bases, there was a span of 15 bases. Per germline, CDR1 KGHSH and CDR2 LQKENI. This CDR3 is CASSPSSGAIQPQHF. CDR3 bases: TGTGCCAGCTCACCCTCGAGTGGGGCAATTCAGCCCCAGCATTTT.